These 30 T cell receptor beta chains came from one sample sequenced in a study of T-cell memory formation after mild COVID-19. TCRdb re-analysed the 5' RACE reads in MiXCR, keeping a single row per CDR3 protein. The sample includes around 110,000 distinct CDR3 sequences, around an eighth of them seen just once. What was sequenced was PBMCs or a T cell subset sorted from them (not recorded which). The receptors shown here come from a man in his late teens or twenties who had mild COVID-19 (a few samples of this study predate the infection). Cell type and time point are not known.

The CDR3 here is CASSEGRELNIQYF. In DNA form, the CDR3 reads TGTGCCAGCAGCGAGGGGAGAGAGTTGAACATTCAGTACTTC. This chain links TRBV9 with TRBJ2-4; either TRBD1 or TRBD2 may supply D (5 bases each). Looked up from germline, CDR1 is SGDLS and CDR2 is YYNGEE. The ends were cut back, 3 bases at V and 7 bases at J, with 14 bases in the middle. The length of the CDR3 is 14 residues.

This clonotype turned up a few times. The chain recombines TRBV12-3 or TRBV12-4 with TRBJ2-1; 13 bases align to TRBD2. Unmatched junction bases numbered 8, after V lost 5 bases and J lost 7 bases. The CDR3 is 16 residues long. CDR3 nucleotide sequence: TGTGCCAGCAGTCGCTACGGGACTAGCGGGGTGAATGAGCAGTTCTTC. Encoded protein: CASSRYGTSGVNEQFF.

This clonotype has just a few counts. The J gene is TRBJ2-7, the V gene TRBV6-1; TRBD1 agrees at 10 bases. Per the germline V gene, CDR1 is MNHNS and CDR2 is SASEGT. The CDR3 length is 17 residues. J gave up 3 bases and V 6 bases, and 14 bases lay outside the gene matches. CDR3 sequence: CASRTRPRDRGGYEQYF. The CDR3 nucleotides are TGTGCCAGCAGAACACGGCCCCGGGACAGGGGAGGCTACGAGCAGTACTTC.

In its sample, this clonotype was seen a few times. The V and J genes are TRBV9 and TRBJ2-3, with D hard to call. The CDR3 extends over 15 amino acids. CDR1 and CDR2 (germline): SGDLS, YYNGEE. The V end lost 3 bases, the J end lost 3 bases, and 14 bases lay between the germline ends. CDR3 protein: CASSGSLGITDTQYF. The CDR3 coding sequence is TGTGCCAGCAGCGGGAGTTTGGGGATTACAGATACGCAGTATTTT.

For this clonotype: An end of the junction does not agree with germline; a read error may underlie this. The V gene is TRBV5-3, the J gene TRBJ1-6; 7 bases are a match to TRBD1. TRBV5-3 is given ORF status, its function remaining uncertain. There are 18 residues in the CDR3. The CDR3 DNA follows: TGTGCCAGAAGCTACCATACCCAGGACAGGCGAGATAACTCACCCCTCCACTTT. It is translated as CARSYHTQDRRDNSPLHF.

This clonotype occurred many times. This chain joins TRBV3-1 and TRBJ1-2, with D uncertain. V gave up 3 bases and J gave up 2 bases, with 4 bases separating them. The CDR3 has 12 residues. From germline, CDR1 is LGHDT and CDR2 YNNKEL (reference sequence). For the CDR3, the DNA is TGTGCCAGCAGCCATGGAAACTATGGCTACACCTTC. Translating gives CASSHGNYGYTF.

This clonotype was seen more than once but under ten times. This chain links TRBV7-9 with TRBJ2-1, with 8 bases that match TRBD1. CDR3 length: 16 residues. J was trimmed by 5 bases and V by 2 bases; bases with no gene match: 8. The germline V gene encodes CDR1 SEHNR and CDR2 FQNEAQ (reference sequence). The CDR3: CASSLPRQGANNEQFF. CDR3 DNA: TGTGCCAGCAGCTTACCCCGGCAGGGGGCCAACAATGAGCAGTTCTTC.

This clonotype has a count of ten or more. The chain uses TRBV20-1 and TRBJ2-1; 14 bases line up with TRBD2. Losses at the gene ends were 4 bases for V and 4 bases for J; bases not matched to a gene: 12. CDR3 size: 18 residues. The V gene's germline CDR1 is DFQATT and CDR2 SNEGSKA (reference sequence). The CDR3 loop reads CSATKSGTSGGLYNEQFF. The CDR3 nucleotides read TGCAGTGCTACCAAATCAGGGACTAGCGGGGGTTTATACAATGAGCAGTTCTTC.

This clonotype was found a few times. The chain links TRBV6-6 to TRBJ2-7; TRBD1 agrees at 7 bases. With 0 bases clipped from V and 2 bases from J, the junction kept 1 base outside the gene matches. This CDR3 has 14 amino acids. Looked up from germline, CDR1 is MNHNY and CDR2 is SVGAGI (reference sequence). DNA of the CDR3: TGTGCCAGCAGTTACTCGGGACAGACCTACGAGCAGTACTTC. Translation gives CASSYSGQTYEQYF.

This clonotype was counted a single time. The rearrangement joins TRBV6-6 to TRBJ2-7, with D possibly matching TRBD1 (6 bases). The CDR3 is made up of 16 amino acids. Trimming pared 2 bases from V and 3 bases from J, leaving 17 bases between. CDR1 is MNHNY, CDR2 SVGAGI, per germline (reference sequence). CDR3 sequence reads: CASSYSLRTVNYEQYF. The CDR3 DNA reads TGTGCCAGCAGTTACAGCCTTCGGACAGTCAACTACGAGCAGTACTTC.

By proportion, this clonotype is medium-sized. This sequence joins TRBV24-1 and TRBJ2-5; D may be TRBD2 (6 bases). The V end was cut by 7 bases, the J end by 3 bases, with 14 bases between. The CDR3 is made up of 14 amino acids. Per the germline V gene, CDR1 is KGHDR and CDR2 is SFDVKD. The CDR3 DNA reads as TGTGCCACCAGCGGATGGGGGGAGGAAGAGACCCAGTACTTC. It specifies CATSGWGEEETQYF.

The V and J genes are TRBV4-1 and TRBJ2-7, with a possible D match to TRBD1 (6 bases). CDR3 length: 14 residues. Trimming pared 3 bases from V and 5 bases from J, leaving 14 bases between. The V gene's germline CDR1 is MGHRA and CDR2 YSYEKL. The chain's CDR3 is CASSHPHRVHEQYV. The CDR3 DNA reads TGCGCCAGCAGCCACCCCCACAGGGTCCACGAGCAGTACGTC.

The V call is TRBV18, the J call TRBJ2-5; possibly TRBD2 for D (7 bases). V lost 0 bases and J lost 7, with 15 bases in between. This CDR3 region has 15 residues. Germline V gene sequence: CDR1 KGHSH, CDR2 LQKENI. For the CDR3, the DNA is TGTGCCAGCTCACCACCGGCGGGGGCCCTAGGGACCCAGTACTTC. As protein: CASSPPAGALGTQYF.

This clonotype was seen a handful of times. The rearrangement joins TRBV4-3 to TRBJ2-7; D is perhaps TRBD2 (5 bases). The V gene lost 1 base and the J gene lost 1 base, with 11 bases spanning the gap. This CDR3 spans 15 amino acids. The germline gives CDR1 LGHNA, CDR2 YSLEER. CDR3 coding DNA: TGCGCCAGCAGCCAAGGCGGAGAGGGTTCCTACGAGCAGTACTTC. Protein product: CASSQGGEGSYEQYF.

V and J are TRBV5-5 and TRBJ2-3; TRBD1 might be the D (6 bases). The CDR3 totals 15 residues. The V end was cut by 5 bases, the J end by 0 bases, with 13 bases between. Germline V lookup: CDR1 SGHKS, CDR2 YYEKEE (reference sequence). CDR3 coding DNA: TGTGCCAGCAGGGCCGGGACATCTAGCACAGATACGCAGTATTTT. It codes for CASRAGTSSTDTQYF.

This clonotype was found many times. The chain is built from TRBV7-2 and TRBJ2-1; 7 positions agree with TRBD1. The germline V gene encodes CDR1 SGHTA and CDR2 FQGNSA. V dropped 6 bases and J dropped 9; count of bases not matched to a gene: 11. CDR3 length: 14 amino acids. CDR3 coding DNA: TGTGCCAGCAGTAGGGGGCCCCCCAGGGGTGAGCAGTTCTTC. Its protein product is CASSRGPPRGEQFF. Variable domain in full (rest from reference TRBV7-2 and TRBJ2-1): GAGVSQSPSNKVTEKGKDVELRCDPISGHTALYWYRQSLGQGLEFLIYFQGNSAPDKSGLPSDRFSAERTGGSVSTLTIQRTQQEDSAVYLCASSRGPPRGEQFFGPGTRLTVL.

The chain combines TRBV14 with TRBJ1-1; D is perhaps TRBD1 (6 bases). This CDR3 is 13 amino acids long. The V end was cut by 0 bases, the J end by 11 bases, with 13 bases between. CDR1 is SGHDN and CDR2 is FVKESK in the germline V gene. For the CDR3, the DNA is TGTGCCAGCAGCCAAGAGACCCGGGGGCTGGCTTTCTTT. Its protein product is CASSQETRGLAFF.

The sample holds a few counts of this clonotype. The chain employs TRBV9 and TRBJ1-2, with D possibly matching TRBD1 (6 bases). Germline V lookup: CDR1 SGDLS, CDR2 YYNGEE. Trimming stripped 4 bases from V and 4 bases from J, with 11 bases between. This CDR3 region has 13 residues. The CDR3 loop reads CASSQDSAYGYTF. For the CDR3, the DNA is TGTGCCAGCAGCCAGGACAGCGCCTATGGCTACACCTTC.

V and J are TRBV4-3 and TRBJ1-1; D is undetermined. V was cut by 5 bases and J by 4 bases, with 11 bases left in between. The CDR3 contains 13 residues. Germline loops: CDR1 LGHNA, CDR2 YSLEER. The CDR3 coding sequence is TGCGCCAGCAGCTCCCGGTTGGGCACTGAAGCTTTCTTT. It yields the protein CASSSRLGTEAFF.

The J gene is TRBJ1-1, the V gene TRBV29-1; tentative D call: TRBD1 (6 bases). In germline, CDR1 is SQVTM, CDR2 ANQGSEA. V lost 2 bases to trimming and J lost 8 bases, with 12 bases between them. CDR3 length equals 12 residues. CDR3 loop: CSVEPGQYEAFF. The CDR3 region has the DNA TGCAGCGTTGAACCCGGACAGTACGAAGCTTTCTTT.

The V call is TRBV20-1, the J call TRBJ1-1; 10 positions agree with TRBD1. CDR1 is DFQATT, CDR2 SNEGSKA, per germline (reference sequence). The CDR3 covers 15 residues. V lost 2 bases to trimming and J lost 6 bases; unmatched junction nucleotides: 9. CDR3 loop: CSARNTGQGPPEAFF. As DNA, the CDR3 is TGCAGTGCTAGAAATACGGGACAGGGGCCACCTGAAGCTTTCTTT.

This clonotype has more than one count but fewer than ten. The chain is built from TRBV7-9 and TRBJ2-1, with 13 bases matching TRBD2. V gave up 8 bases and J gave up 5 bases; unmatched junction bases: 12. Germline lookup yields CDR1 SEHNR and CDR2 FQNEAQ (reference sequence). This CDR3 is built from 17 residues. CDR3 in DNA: TGTGCCAGCTCCACCACTAGCGGGGGGGAAATCGACAATGAGCAGTTCTTC. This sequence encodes CASSTTSGGEIDNEQFF. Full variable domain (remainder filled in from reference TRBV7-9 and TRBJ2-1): DTGVSQNPRHKITKRGQNVTFRCDPISEHNRLYWYRQTLGQGPEFLTYFQNEAQLEKSRLLSDRFSAERPKGSFSTLEIQRTEQGDSAMYLCASSTTSGGEIDNEQFFGPGTRLTVL.

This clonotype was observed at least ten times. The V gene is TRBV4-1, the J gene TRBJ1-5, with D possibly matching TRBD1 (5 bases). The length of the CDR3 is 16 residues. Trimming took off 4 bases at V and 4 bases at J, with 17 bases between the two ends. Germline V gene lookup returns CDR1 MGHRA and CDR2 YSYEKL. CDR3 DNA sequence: TGCGCCAGCAGCCCGAGGGTAGGGGAGGATAATCAGCCCCAGCATTTT. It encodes CASSPRVGEDNQPQHF.

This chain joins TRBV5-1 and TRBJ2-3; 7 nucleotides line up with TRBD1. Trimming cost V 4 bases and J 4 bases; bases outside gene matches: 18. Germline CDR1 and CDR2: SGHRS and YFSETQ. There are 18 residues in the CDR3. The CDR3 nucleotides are TGCGCCAGCAGCAAGTGGGACAGCCCAGAAGGGCCTCCAGATACGCAGTATTTT. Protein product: CASSKWDSPEGPPDTQYF.

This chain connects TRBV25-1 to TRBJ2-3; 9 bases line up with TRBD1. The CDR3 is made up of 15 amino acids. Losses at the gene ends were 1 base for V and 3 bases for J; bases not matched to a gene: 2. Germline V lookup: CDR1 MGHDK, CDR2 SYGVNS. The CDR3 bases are TGTGCCAGCAGTGAATTGGACAGGGGTACAGATACGCAGTATTTT. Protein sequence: CASSELDRGTDTQYF.

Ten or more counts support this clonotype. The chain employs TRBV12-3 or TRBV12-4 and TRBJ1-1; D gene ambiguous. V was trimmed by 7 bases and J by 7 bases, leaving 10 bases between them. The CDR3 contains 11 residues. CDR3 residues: CASMTTFEAFF. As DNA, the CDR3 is TGTGCCAGCATGACGACATTTGAAGCTTTCTTT.

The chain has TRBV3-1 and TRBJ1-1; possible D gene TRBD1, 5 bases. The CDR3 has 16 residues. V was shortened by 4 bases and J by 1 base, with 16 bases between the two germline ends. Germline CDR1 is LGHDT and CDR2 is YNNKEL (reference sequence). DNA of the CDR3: TGTGCCAGCAGCCCCCTAGGGGCTCACACGAACACTGAAGCTTTCTTT. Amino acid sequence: CASSPLGAHTNTEAFF.

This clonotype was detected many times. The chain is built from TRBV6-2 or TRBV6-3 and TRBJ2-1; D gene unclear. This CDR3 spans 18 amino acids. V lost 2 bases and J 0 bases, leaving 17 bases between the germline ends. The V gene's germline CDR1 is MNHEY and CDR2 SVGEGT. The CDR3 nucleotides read TGTGCCAGCAGTTACCAGCGAGGCAGGCGGAGCTCCTACAATGAGCAGTTCTTC. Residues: CASSYQRGRRSSYNEQFF.

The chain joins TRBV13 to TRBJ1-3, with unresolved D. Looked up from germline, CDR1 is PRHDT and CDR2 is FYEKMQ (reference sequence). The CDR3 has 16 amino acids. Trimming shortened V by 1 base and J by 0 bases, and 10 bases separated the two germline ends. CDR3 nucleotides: TGTGCCAGCAGCTTAGAGGGCGGATACTCTGGAAACACCATATATTTT. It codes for CASSLEGGYSGNTIYF.

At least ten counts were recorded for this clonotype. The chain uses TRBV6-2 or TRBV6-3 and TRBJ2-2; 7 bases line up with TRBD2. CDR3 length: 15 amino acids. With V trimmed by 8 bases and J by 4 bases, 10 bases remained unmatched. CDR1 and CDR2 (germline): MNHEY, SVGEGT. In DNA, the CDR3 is TGTGCCAGCGGTAAACCGGGGGGACCCACCGGGGAGCTGTTTTTT. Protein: CASGKPGGPTGELFF.